Included here is one T cell receptor beta chain sequence, with context. The data were taken from a study of blood T cell repertoires in COVID-19. Sequenced by immunoSEQ multiplex PCR; TCRdb stores in-frame clones only, minus some. Of around 100,000 clones in the sample, 80% to 90% are singletons; the top ten hold 2.7%. Germline V gene sequence: CDR1 LNHDA, CDR2 SQIVND (reference sequence). Trimming pared 3 bases from V and 2 bases from J, leaving 4 bases between. The CDR3 runs 12 residues. The chain uses TRBV19 and TRBJ1-2; the D is unclear. The sequencing sample was made of peripheral blood. The clonotype was recovered from a man aged 45-65 years with COVID-19, enrolled during active disease. CDR3 amino acids: CASSMQNYGYTF. CDR3 DNA: TGTGCCAGTAGTATGCAGAACTATGGCTACACCTTC.